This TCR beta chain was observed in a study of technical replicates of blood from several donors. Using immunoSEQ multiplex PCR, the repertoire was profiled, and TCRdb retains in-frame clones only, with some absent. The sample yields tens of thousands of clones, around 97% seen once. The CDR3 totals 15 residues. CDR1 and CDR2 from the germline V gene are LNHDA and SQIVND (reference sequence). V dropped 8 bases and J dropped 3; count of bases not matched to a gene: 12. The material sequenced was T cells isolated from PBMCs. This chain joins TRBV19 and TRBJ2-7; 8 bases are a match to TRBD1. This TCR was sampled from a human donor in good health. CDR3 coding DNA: TGTGCCAGTGGGGGTGTGAGGACAGGGAGCTACGAGCAGTACTTC. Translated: CASGGVRTGSYEQYF.